These T cell receptor beta chains were read from a single sample in a study of cytomegalovirus exposure and HLA in healthy donors. Clones were sequenced by immunoSEQ multiplex PCR, and TCRdb holds only the in-frame ones, with some missing. Found here are about 120,000 clones, roughly 82% of them singletons; the top ten hold approximately 11%. Sequenced input: PBMCs. These receptors came from a man aged 40-49 years in good health and CMV-seropositive. CDR3s include the opening cysteine and the closing phenylalanine or tryptophan. D genes are given only for firm matches. Some rows have no size entry. The others give once, few or many, or a class for an expanded clone.

size: NA
V: TRBV2
J: TRBJ2-7
D: TRBD2
DNA: TGTGCCAGCAGAGAACGTCGACTAGCCCCCTACGAGCAGTACTTC
CDR3: CASRERRLAPYEQYF

size: NA
V: TRBV28
J: TRBJ2-7
D: NA
DNA: TGTGCCAGCAGTTCAGAAACAGGGTTGCGATCCTACGAGCAGTACTTC
CDR3: CASSSETGLRSYEQYF

size: NA
V: TRBV11-3
J: TRBJ1-1
D: TRBD1
DNA: TGTGCCAGCAGCTTAGACAGCCAGGGGGGTTTGGTTACTGAAGCTTTCTTT
CDR3: CASSLDSQGGLVTEAFF

size: NA
V: TRBV5-4
J: TRBJ2-7
D: NA
DNA: TGTGCCAGCAGCTTCCCAGGGTACGAGCAGTACTTC
CDR3: CASSFPGYEQYF

size: NA
V: TRBV19
J: TRBJ2-7
D: TRBD1
DNA: TGTGCCAGTAGTATAGCAGGGACAGGGAGGCGCGAGCAGTACTTC
CDR3: CASSIAGTGRREQYF

size: NA
V: TRBV6-5
J: TRBJ1-2
D: NA
DNA: TGTGCCAGCATAGGGGGGGGAAACTATGGCTACACCTTC
CDR3: CASIGGGNYGYTF

size: NA
V: TRBV4-1
J: TRBJ1-5
D: NA
DNA: TGCGCCAGCAGCCCCCCTGGGGGGGCTGGGAATCAGCCCCAGCATTTT
CDR3: CASSPPGGAGNQPQHF

size: NA
V: TRBV7-8
J: TRBJ2-1
D: NA
DNA: TGTGCCAGCAGCTTACAACTCAATGAGCAGTTCTTC
CDR3: CASSLQLNEQFF

size: few
V: TRBV11-2
J: TRBJ1-1
D: TRBD1
DNA: TGTGCCAGCAGCCCCAGGACAGGGTCGAACACTGAAGCTTTCTTT
CDR3: CASSPRTGSNTEAFF

size: NA
V: TRBV4-3
J: TRBJ1-2
D: NA
DNA: TGCGCCAGCAGCCCCTCGTTCCCCACCGGTGGCTACACCTTC
CDR3: CASSPSFPTGGYTF

size: NA
V: TRBV7-2
J: TRBJ2-2
D: TRBD1
DNA: TGTGCCAGCAGCCGGGACAGGGGGAACACCGGGGAGCTGTTTTTT
CDR3: CASSRDRGNTGELFF

size: few
V: TRBV7-8
J: TRBJ2-3
D: NA
DNA: TGTGCCAGCAGCTTCAAGAGGGGCACAGATACGCAGTATTTT
CDR3: CASSFKRGTDTQYF

size: NA
V: TRBV28
J: TRBJ1-1
D: NA
DNA: TGTGCCAGCAGTCCCTCACTTTACAGGGTCTACAATGAAGCTTTCTTT
CDR3: CASSPSLYRVYNEAFF

size: NA
V: TRBV2
J: TRBJ1-5
D: NA
DNA: TGTGCCAGCAAGCAAGAGGGCAATCAGCCCCAGCATTTT
CDR3: CASKQEGNQPQHF

size: NA
V: TRBV5-8
J: TRBJ2-6
D: NA
DNA: TGTGCCAGCAGCCATACAGGCTCTGGGGCCAACGTCCTGACTTTC
CDR3: CASSHTGSGANVLTF

size: NA
V: TRBV14
J: TRBJ2-1
D: TRBD2
DNA: TGTGCCAGCAAACGGACTAGCGGGGGTAATGAGCAGTTCTTC
CDR3: CASKRTSGGNEQFF

size: few
V: TRBV6-6
J: TRBJ2-6
D: TRBD2
DNA: TGTGCCAGCAGTTTAGCGGGGGGGTCTGGGGCCAACGTCCTGACTTTC
CDR3: CASSLAGGSGANVLTF

size: once
V: TRBV6-1
J: TRBJ1-6
D: NA
DNA: TGTGCCAGCAGTGATCTCGCCGGGACATCTAATTCACCCCTCCACTTT
CDR3: CASSDLAGTSNSPLHF

size: NA
V: TRBV10-3
J: TRBJ1-1
D: TRBD1
DNA: TGTGCCATCCGGGACAGCTCAAACGGTGAAGCTTTCTTT
CDR3: CAIRDSSNGEAFF

size: NA
V: TRBV28
J: TRBJ2-7
D: NA
DNA: TGTGCCAGCAGTTTTGTCCTTGGGGGCAGACACGAGCAGTACTTC
CDR3: CASSFVLGGRHEQYF

size: NA
V: TRBV19
J: TRBJ2-2
D: NA
DNA: TGTGCCAGTAGCTCCCGTTTCGGGGAGCTGTTTTTT
CDR3: CASSSRFGELFF

size: NA
V: TRBV2
J: TRBJ1-5
D: NA
DNA: TGTGCCAGCAACGCCCTGAGCAGGGTTCAGCCCCAGCATTTT
CDR3: CASNALSRVQPQHF

size: NA
V: TRBV28
J: TRBJ1-1
D: NA
DNA: TGTGCCAGCAGTCCCTCGACACGGGCTTTCTTT
CDR3: CASSPSTRAFF

size: NA
V: TRBV9
J: TRBJ1-6
D: TRBD1
DNA: TGTGCCAGCCAGGGGGTAGAGAATTCACCCCTCCACTTT
CDR3: CASQGVENSPLHF

size: NA
V: TRBV7-2
J: TRBJ2-3
D: NA
DNA: TGTGCCAGCAGCTTAGCCGGGTTCGACACAGATACGCAGTATTTT
CDR3: CASSLAGFDTDTQYF